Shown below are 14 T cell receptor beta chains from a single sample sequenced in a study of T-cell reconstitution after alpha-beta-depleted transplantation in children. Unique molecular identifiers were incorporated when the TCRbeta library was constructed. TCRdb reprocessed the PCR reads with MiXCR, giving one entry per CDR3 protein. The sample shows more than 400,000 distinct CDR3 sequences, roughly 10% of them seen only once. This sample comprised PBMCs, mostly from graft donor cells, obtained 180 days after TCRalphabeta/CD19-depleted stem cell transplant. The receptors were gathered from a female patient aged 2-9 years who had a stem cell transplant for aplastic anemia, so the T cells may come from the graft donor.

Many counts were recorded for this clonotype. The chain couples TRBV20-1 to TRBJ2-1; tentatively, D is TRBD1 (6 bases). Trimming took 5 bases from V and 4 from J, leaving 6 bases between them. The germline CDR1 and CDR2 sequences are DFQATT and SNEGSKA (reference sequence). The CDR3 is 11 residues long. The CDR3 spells CSAGQYNEQFF. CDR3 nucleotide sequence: TGCAGTGCTGGACAGTACAATGAGCAGTTCTTC.

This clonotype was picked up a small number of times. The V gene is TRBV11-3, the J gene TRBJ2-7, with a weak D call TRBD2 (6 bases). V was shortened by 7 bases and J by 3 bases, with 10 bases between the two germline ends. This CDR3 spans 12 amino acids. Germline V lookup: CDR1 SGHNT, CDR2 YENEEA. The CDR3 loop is CASTIGGYEQYV. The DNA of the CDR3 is TGTGCCAGCACGATCGGGGGCTACGAGCAGTACGTC.

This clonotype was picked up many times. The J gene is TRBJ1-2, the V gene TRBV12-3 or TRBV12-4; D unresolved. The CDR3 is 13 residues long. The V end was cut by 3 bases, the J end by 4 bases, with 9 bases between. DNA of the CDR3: TGTGCCAGCAGTTTTGAGGGTTCCTATGGCTACACCTTC. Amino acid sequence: CASSFEGSYGYTF.

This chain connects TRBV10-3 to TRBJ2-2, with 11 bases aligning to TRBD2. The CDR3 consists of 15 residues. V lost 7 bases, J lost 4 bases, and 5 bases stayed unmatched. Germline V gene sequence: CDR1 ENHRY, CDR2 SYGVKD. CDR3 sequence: CAITVAGGATGELFF. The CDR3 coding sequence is TGTGCCATCACCGTAGCGGGAGGGGCCACCGGGGAGCTGTTTTTT.

The CDR3 region is CASSVATGATNEKLFF. Here the CDR3 DNA reads TGTGCCAGCAGCGTAGCTACCGGAGCAACTAATGAAAAACTGTTTTTT. This sequence joins TRBV9 and TRBJ1-4; D not certain. Germline values: CDR1 SGDLS, CDR2 YYNGEE. This CDR3 has 16 residues. Trimming left V 0 bases short and J 0 bases short, with 9 bases between.

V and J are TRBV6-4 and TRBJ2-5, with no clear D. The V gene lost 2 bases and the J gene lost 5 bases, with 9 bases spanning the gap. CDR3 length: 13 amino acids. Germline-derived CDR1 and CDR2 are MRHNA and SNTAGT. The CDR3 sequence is CASSDRAGETQYF. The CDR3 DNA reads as TGTGCCAGCAGTGACAGGGCTGGCGAGACCCAGTACTTC.

DNA of the CDR3: TGCAGTGCTTTCCTGACAGGGCCAGATACGCAGTATTTT. It is translated as CSAFLTGPDTQYF. The chain links TRBV20-1 to TRBJ2-3; the match to TRBD1 covers 7 bases. CDR1 and CDR2 (germline): DFQATT, SNEGSKA (reference sequence). Trimming removed 5 bases from V and 4 bases from J; junction bases left unmatched: 6. The CDR3 has 13 residues.

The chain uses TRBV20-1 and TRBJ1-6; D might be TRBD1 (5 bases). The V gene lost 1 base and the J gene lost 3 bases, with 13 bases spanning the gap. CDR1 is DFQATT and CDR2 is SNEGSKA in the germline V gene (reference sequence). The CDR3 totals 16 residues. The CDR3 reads CSARGETVLYNSPLHF. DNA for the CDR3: TGCAGTGCTAGAGGGGAGACAGTGCTCTATAATTCACCCCTCCACTTT.

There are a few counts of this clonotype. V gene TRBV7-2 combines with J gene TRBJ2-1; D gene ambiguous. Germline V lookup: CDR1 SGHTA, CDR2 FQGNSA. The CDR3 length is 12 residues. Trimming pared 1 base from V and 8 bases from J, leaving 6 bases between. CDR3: CASSLEKYEQFF. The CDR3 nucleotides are TGTGCCAGCAGCTTAGAAAAATATGAGCAGTTCTTC. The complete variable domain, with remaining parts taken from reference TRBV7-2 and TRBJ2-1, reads GAGVSQSPSNKVTEKGKDVELRCDPISGHTALYWYRQSLGQGLEFLIYFQGNSAPDKSGLPSDRFSAERTGGSVSTLTIQRTQQEDSAVYLCASSLEKYEQFFGPGTRLTVL.

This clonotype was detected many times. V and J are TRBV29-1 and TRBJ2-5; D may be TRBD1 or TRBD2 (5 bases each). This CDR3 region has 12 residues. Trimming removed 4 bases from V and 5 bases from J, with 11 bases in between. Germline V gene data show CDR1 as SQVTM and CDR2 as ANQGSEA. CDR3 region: CSVGARGETQYF. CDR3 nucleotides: TGCAGCGTTGGGGCCCGGGGCGAGACCCAGTACTTC.

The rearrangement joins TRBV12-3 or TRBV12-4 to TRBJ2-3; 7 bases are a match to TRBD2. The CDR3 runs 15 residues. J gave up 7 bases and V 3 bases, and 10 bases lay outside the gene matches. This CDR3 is CASSFKTGGAHTQYF. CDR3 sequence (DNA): TGTGCCAGCAGTTTCAAAACGGGGGGAGCACATACGCAGTATTTT.

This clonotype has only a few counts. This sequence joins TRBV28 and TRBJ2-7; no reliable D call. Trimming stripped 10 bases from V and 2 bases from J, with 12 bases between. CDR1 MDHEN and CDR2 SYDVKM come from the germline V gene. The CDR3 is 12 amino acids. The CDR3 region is CATSRIPYEQYF. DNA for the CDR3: TGTGCCACGTCCAGAATCCCCTACGAGCAGTACTTC.

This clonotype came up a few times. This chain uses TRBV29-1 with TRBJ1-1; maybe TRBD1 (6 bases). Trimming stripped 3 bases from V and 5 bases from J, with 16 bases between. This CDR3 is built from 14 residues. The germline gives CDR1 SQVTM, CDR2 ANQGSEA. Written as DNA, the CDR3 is TGCAGCGTTGAGACCCGGGGGCGGGGAACTGAAGCTTTCTTT. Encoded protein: CSVETRGRGTEAFF. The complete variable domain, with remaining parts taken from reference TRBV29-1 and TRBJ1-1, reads SAVISQKPSRDICQRGTSLTIQCQVDSQVTMMFWYRQQPGQSLTLIATANQGSEATYESGFVIDKFPISRPNLTFSTLTVSNMSPEDSSIYLCSVETRGRGTEAFFGQGTRLTVV.

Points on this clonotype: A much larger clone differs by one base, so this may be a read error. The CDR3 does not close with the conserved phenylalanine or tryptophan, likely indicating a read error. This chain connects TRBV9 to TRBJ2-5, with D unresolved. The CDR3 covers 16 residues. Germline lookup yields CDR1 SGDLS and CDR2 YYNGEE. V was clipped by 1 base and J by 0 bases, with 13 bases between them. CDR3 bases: TGTGCCAGCAGCGTATATGCAGGCAGGAACCAAGAGACCCAGTACTCC. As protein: CASSVYAGRNQETQYS.